This T cell receptor (beta chain) is drawn from a study of identical twins. A template switching step contributed a universal primer site, while unique molecular identifiers were present in the cDNA. In TCRdb, the 5' RACE reads were re-called with MiXCR into one record per CDR3 protein. The repertoire holds some 1,600,000 distinct CDR3 sequences, with under 35% as singletons. Only healthy Caucasians were enrolled as donors. Points from the study as a whole: Sequences that were beta out-of-frame showed weaker excess twin sharing. Beta clonotypes that were abundant in cord blood contained fewer insertions, a pattern absent from memory repertoires.

Germline CDR1 DFQATT, CDR2 SNEGSKA (reference sequence). V was trimmed by 4 bases and J by 1 base, leaving 15 bases between them. The CDR3 length is 15 residues. A note on this clonotype: Its antigen is as yet unknown.

This clonotype was obtained from a newborn girl in good health. Sequenced material: cord blood. V is TRBV20-1 and J is TRBJ2-3, with TRBD2 as a possible D gene (6 bases). The CDR3 DNA sequence: TGCAGTGCTACCTCGGGAGTGGACGGCACAGATACGCAGTATTTT. Its protein product is CSATSGVDGTDTQYF.